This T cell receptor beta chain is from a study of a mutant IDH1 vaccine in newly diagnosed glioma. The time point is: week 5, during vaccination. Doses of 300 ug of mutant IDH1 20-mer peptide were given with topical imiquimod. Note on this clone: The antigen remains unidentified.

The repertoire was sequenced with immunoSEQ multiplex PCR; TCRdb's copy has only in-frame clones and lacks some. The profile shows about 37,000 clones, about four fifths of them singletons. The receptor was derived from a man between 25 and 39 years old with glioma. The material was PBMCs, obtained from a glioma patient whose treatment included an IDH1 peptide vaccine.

CDR3 bases: TGCGCCAGCAGCTGGGAGGCGGGACTCGCGAACACTGAAGCTTTCTTT. This sequence encodes CASSWEAGLANTEAFF. The chain employs TRBV5-1 and TRBJ1-1, with TRBD1 as a possible D gene (5 bases). CDR1 is SGHRS, CDR2 YFSETQ, per germline. Trimming stripped 3 bases from V and 1 base from J, with 16 bases between. The CDR3 is 16 residues long.